The 20 T cell receptor beta chains in this list originate from one sample, sequenced in a study of T-cell reconstitution after alpha-beta-depleted transplantation in children. It was with unique molecular identifiers that the TCRbeta library was prepared. In TCRdb, the PCR reads were re-called with MiXCR into one record per CDR3 protein. The sample has 500,000 or so distinct CDR3 sequences; less than 35% are singletons. Sequenced here: PBMCs from the stem cell graft donor, sampled from the stem cell graft. Receptors were obtained from a human donor who donated a stem cell graft to a child with aplastic anemia.

This clonotype was observed a handful of times. The rearrangement uses TRBV7-8 and TRBJ2-3; 10 nucleotides match TRBD2. V gave up 1 base and J gave up 5 bases; unmatched junction bases: 9. The CDR3 extends over 17 amino acids. Germline lookup yields CDR1 SGHVS and CDR2 FQNEAQ. CDR3 nucleotides: TGTGCCAGCAGCTTAGAGCTCCTAGCGGGAGCGGTAGATACGCAGTATTTT. Its protein product is CASSLELLAGAVDTQYF.

The chain couples TRBV5-1 to TRBJ2-1, with TRBD1 matching over 8 bases. After removal of 7 bases from V and 7 bases from J, the junction contained 7 bases not matched to a gene. The CDR3 consists of 13 residues. Germline V gives CDR1 SGHRS, CDR2 YFSETQ. The CDR3 DNA sequence: TGCGCCAGCGGACAGGGTACAACGAATGAGCAGTTCTTC. Amino acid sequence: CASGQGTTNEQFF.

The rearrangement joins TRBV4-3 to TRBJ2-1; D gene ambiguous. The CDR3 is 18 residues long. V was trimmed by 3 bases and J by 0 bases, leaving 18 bases between them. Looked up from germline, CDR1 is LGHNA and CDR2 is YSLEER. The DNA for the CDR3 is TGCGCCAGCAGCCATACGACGTACGCTTCTAGCTCCTACAATGAGCAGTTCTTC. It encodes CASSHTTYASSSYNEQFF.

A note on this clonotype: With a much larger clone just one base away, this may be a read error. This chain uses TRBV14 with TRBJ2-1; 10 nucleotides align to TRBD2. Per the germline V gene, CDR1 is SGHDN and CDR2 is FVKESK. V lost 2 bases, J lost 3 bases, and 1 base stayed unmatched. The CDR3 is 15 amino acids. As DNA, the CDR3 is TGTGCCAGCAGCCAAAGACTAGCGGGCTACAATGAGCAGTTCTTC. As protein: CASSQRLAGYNEQFF.

The chain carries TRBV10-3 and TRBJ1-1; D remains ambiguous. Germline V CDR1 and CDR2: ENHRY, SYGVKD. This CDR3 is 14 amino acids long. V was trimmed by 6 bases and J by 1 base, leaving 12 bases between them. The CDR3 region has the DNA TGTGCCATCAGACCTGGAGCAGGGAACACTGAAGCTTTCTTT. Encoded protein: CAIRPGAGNTEAFF.

V and J are TRBV12-3 or TRBV12-4 and TRBJ1-1, with D unclear. The CDR3 extends over 16 amino acids. V was clipped by 3 bases and J by 1 base, with 15 bases between them. This chain's CDR3 is CASSFNLGGPNTEAFF. Written as DNA, the CDR3 is TGTGCCAGCAGTTTTAATTTGGGCGGTCCGAACACTGAAGCTTTCTTT.

This chain links TRBV6-5 with TRBJ1-4; D remains ambiguous. V was trimmed by 0 bases and J by 0 bases, leaving 5 bases between them. This CDR3 is built from 15 residues. The germline V gene has CDR1 MNHEY and CDR2 SVGAGI. The CDR3 sequence: CASSYSSATNEKLFF. CDR3 bases: TGTGCCAGCAGTTACTCGAGTGCAACTAATGAAAAACTGTTTTTT.

The chain links TRBV7-2 to TRBJ1-2; 9 positions match TRBD1. V was clipped by 5 bases and J by 0 bases; unmatched bases: 4. Germline V gene sequence: CDR1 SGHTA, CDR2 FQGNSA. This CDR3 is built from 15 residues. The CDR3 DNA reads as TGTGCCAGCAGCCCCGGGACAGGGTCTAACTATGGCTACACCTTC. This codes for CASSPGTGSNYGYTF.

In this sample, this clonotype turned up a few times. The V call is TRBV12-3 or TRBV12-4, the J call TRBJ2-1, with 8 bases matching TRBD2. Trimming took 3 bases from V and 0 from J; bases not matched to a gene: 10. The CDR3 spans 18 residues. Written as DNA, the CDR3 is TGTGCCAGCAGTTTGATTGAAGGCCTAGCGGGCTCCTACAATGAGCAGTTCTTC. This sequence encodes CASSLIEGLAGSYNEQFF.

This chain connects TRBV19 to TRBJ1-6, with D possibly matching TRBD1 (5 bases). V gave up 3 bases and J gave up 6 bases, with 12 bases separating them. The CDR3 has 15 amino acids. Germline V CDR1 and CDR2: LNHDA, SQIVND (reference sequence). This chain's CDR3 is CASSIMGVTNSPLHF. Written as DNA, the CDR3 is TGTGCCAGTAGTATCATGGGGGTGACTAATTCACCCCTCCACTTT.

This chain connects TRBV9 to TRBJ2-7, with 11 bases identical to TRBD2. V gave up 3 bases and J gave up 3 bases; unmatched junction bases: 11. Germline CDR1 and CDR2: SGDLS and YYNGEE. CDR3 length: 17 residues. This CDR3 reads CASSALSGTSGHYEQYF. CDR3 coding DNA: TGTGCCAGCAGCGCCCTATCCGGGACTAGCGGCCACTACGAGCAGTACTTC.

This chain joins TRBV28 and TRBJ2-7; 15 bases fit TRBD2. With V trimmed by 5 bases and J by 3 bases, 8 bases remained unmatched. The CDR3 runs 17 residues. Germline CDR1 reads MDHEN; CDR2 reads SYDVKM. The CDR3 bases are TGTGCCAGCAGTACCGGGACTAGCGGGAGGCCCCTCTACGAGCAGTACGTC. Translation: CASSTGTSGRPLYEQYV.

This clonotype was detected only a few times. V and J are TRBV7-8 and TRBJ2-7; 11 bases agree with TRBD1. This CDR3 comprises 15 residues. The germline V gene encodes CDR1 SGHVS and CDR2 FQNEAQ. The V gene end was trimmed by 5 bases and the J gene end by 2 bases; junction bases not matched to a gene: 5. In DNA, the CDR3 is TGTGCCAGCAGCAGGTGGGACAGGGGGACCTACGAGCAGTACTTC. Encoded protein: CASSRWDRGTYEQYF. The full variable domain, its missing parts supplied by reference TRBV7-8 and TRBJ2-7, is GAGVSQSPRYKVAKRGQDVALRCDPISGHVSLFWYQQALGQGPEFLTYFQNEAQLDKSGLPSDRFFAERPEGSVSTLKIQRTQQEDSAVYLCASSRWDRGTYEQYFGPGTRLTVT.

In nucleotides, the CDR3 is TGCGCCAGCAGCTTATCTGATAGTAGCAATCAGCCCCAGCATTTT. Translation: CASSLSDSSNQPQHF. The genes are TRBV5-1 and TRBJ1-5, with D unresolved. The CDR3 extends over 15 amino acids. Germline CDR1 is SGHRS and CDR2 is YFSETQ. Between the trimmed V and J ends, which lost 2 bases and 0 bases, there was a span of 9 bases.

Only a few counts were recorded for this clonotype. In DNA, the CDR3 is TGTGCCATCAGTGAAGGACAGTCTAGCAATCAGCCCCAGCATTTT. Encoded protein: CAISEGQSSNQPQHF. The gene calls are TRBV10-3 and TRBJ1-5, with D possibly TRBD1 on 6 matching bases. Germline V gives CDR1 ENHRY, CDR2 SYGVKD. The CDR3 contains 15 residues. Between the trimmed V and J ends, which lost 3 bases and 0 bases, there was a span of 9 bases.

This clonotype was picked up many times. The gene calls are TRBV20-1 and TRBJ2-1, with 8 bases aligning to TRBD1. The CDR3 consists of 15 residues. V lost 6 bases to trimming and J lost 4 bases; unmatched junction nucleotides: 11. Germline values: CDR1 DFQATT, CDR2 SNEGSKA (reference sequence). Here the CDR3 reads CSAPGFTGGYNEQFF. The CDR3 DNA reads as TGCAGTGCCCCCGGGTTTACAGGGGGATACAATGAGCAGTTCTTC.

The chain is built from TRBV12-3 or TRBV12-4 and TRBJ2-1; D is unresolved. The CDR3 runs 13 residues. V lost 5 bases and J lost 6, with 11 bases in between. CDR3 coding DNA: TGTGCCAGCAGTCTCGACACGACCAATGAGCAGTTCTTC. This encodes CASSLDTTNEQFF.

The V call is TRBV5-1, the J call TRBJ2-7, with 9 bases identical to TRBD2. The CDR3 contains 18 residues. Germline assignment: CDR1 SGHRS and CDR2 YFSETQ. V dropped 0 bases and J dropped 0; count of bases not matched to a gene: 10. The CDR3 DNA sequence: TGCGCCAGCAGCTTGGGTGCTAGCGGGACGCCCGCCTCCTACGAGCAGTACGTC. Amino acids: CASSLGASGTPASYEQYV.

This clonotype was counted only a few times. The rearrangement joins TRBV7-9 to TRBJ1-1; 7 nucleotides line up with TRBD1. Trimming at V came to 4 bases and at J to 3 bases, leaving 5 bases not matched to a gene. Germline CDR1 is SEHNR and CDR2 is FQNEAQ (reference sequence). This CDR3 contains 14 residues. DNA of the CDR3: TGTGCCAGCAGCTCCAGGGGGGGGGACACTGAAGCTTTCTTT. Translation: CASSSRGGDTEAFF.

This clonotype has just a few counts. The chain links TRBV20-1 to TRBJ2-5, with 7 bases fitting TRBD1. The CDR3 length is 13 residues. The germline V gene has CDR1 DFQATT and CDR2 SNEGSKA (reference sequence). J was trimmed by 9 bases and V by 3 bases; bases with no gene match: 10. In DNA form, the CDR3 reads TGCAGTGCTAGCGAAGGGACAGCTGGAGCCCAGTACTTC. It yields the protein CSASEGTAGAQYF.